The TCR beta chain described here comes from a study of CD8+CD57+ T cells in acquired aplastic anemia. In the study overall: Sorting CD4+ and CD8+ cells gave DNA averaging 3.2 ug. Findings and limits, study-wide: Patients and controls had CD8+ Simpson's diversity values that were not significantly distinct. Around 29 shared CD8+ CDR3s appeared highly expressed within patients' immunodominant clones.

Points on this clonotype: No antigen is known for it.

Both TCR beta VDJ combination and CDR3 sequence profiling were carried out. Genomic DNA was the template for this profiling. MiXCR, run by TCRdb on the reads, gives a single entry per CDR3 protein. The table records approximately 95,000 distinct CDR3 sequences, 55% to 70% of them present only once. This CDR3 spans 16 amino acids. The germline V gene has CDR1 SNHLY and CDR2 FYNNEI. V shed 2 bases and J 7 bases; nucleotides not matched to a gene: 7. CD8+CD57+ cell expansion, shown by flow cytometry, had occurred in the patients selected for sequencing. Severe acquired aplastic anemia was present in all patients.

Sequenced input: sorted CD4+, CD8+, or CD8+CD57+ T cells (not recorded which) from PBMCs. The receptor was isolated from a human donor with aplastic anemia. The rearrangement uses TRBV2 and TRBJ1-5; 11 positions match TRBD1. CDR3 region: CASSELGQGASQPQHF. CDR3 nucleotide sequence: TGTGCCAGCAGTGAACTAGGACAGGGGGCCTCCCAGCCCCAGCATTTT.